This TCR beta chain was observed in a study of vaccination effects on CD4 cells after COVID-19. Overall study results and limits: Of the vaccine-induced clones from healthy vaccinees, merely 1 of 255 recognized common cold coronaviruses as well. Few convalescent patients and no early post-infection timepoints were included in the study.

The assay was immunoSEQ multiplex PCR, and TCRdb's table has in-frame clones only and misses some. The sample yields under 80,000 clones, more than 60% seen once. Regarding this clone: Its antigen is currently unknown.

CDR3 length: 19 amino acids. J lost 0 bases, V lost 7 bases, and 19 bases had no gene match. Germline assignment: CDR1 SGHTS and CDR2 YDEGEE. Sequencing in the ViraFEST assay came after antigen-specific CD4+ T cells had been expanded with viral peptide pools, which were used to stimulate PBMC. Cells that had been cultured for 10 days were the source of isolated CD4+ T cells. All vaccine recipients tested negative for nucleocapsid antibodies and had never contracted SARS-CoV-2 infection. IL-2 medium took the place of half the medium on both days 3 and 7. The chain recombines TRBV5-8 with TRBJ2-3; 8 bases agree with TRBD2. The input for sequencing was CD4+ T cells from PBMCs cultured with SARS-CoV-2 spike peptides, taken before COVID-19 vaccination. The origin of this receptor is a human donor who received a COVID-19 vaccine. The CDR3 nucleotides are TGTGCCAGCCCAACCAGCCCCAGCGGGGGACCCCCAAGCACAGATACGCAGTATTTT. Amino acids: CASPTSPSGGPPSTDTQYF. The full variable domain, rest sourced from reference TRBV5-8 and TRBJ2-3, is EAGVTQSPTHLIKTRGQQATLRCSPISGHTSVYWYQQALGLGLQFLLWYDEGEERNRGNFPPRFSGRQFPNYSSELNVNALELEDSALYLCASPTSPSGGPPSTDTQYFGPGTRLTVL.